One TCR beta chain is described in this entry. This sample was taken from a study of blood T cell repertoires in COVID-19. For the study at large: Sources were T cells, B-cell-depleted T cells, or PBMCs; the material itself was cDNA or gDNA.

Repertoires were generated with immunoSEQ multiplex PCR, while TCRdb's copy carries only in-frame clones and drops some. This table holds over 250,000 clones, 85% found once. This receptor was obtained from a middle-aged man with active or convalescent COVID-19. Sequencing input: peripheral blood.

The DNA for the CDR3 is TGTGCCATCAGCCGGGACACCATCTCTGGAAACACCATATATTTT. Translated: CAISRDTISGNTIYF. V usage is TRBV10-3 and J usage is TRBJ1-3; D may be TRBD1 (6 bases). V was cut by 6 bases and J by 0 bases, with 12 bases left in between. Germline values: CDR1 ENHRY, CDR2 SYGVKD. The CDR3 is made up of 15 amino acids.